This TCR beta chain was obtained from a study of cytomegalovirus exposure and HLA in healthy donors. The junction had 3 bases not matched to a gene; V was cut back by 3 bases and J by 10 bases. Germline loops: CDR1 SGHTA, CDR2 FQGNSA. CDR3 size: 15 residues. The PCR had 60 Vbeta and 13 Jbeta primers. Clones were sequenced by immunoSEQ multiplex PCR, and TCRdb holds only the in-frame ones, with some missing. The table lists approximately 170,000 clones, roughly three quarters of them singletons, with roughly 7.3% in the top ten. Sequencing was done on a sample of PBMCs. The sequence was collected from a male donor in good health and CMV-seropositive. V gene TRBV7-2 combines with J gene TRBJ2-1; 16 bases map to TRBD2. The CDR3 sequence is CASSFEGLAGGEQFF. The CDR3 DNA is TGTGCCAGCAGCTTCGAGGGACTAGCGGGGGGGGAGCAGTTCTTC.